This section outlines one T cell receptor beta chain sequence together with its context. Antigen: not known. The CDR3 length is 13 residues. V shed 0 bases and J shed 3 bases, with 8 bases lying between them. Germline values: CDR1 GTSNPN, CDR2 SVGIG (reference sequence). The PCR contained 60 Vbeta and 13 Jbeta primers. Profiled with immunoSEQ multiplex PCR; TCRdb holds only in-frame clones, not every one. The sample shows around 180,000 clones, 75% to 90% of them seen only once. The record originates from a study of cytomegalovirus exposure and HLA in healthy donors. Study results and limitations: The authors later found most CMV-associated TCR beta chains appeared HLA-restricted. Most TCR sequences were uncommon, yet certain public TCRs appeared in many donors. It has been reported that TCR beta sequences accurately predicted the HLA-A and HLA-B alleles of most subjects.

The sequence was obtained from a boy younger than 10 in good health and CMV-seronegative. This chain connects TRBV30 to TRBJ1-1; D not resolved. The sample consisted of PBMCs. The CDR3 loop reads CAWSVRRDTEAFF. The CDR3, as DNA: TGTGCCTGGAGTGTACGCCGGGACACTGAAGCTTTCTTT.